The clone carrying this T cell receptor beta chain was seen repeatedly, ten times or more. Antigen: not known. The CDR3 runs 15 residues. Looked up from germline, CDR1 is SGHAT and CDR2 is FQNNGV. V gave up 5 bases and J gave up 5 bases, with 15 bases separating them. The sample comes from a study of T cells in Graves' hyperthyroidism and ophthalmopathy. Regions amplified from RNA transcripts were the TCR beta CDR3 regions. The HTBI primer set served for first-round RT-PCR of the TCR CDR3. TCRdb analysed the multiplex PCR reads with MiXCR anew, one entry per CDR3 protein. Altogether 460,000 or so distinct CDR3 sequences are present, around 15% being singletons, with the ten largest covering 15% to 20%. Findings of the study overall: Blood also carried most thyroid clonotypes expanded above 0.001.

Material: blood. The V and J genes are TRBV11-2 and TRBJ2-2; a possible D gene is TRBD1 (6 bases). The receptor was derived from a woman in her late teens or twenties with Graves' hyperthyroidism. CDR3: CASSGTSLGTGELFF. The CDR3 DNA reads as TGTGCCAGCAGCGGGACATCCCTTGGGACCGGGGAGCTGTTTTTT.